Sequencing of this T cell receptor (beta chain) was carried out in a study of identical twins. Study-wide results and limits: Conclusions came from cross-sectional statistical analysis, not from following the same donors. The degree of excess twin sharing was weaker in beta out-of-frame sequences.

TCRdb ran MiXCR on the 5' RACE reads and lists one entry per CDR3 protein. The sample has 250,000 or so distinct CDR3 sequences, roughly 8% seen once. Germline trimming cut 0 bases from V and 8 bases from J; bases unmatched to any gene: 10. The CDR3 consists of 16 residues. Germline V gene lookup returns CDR1 LGHNA and CDR2 YSLEER. At least ten counts were recorded for this clonotype. No antigen is known for it. These records were also assigned to another study, of yellow fever vaccine responses in identical twins.

The receptor comes from a woman aged 18 to 35 in good health. The sequenced sample consisted of CD8+ T cells sorted from blood. The V gene is TRBV4-3, the J gene TRBJ2-1; 7 bases agree with TRBD2. Here the CDR3 reads CASSQDRVAGGHEQFF. The CDR3 bases are TGCGCCAGCAGCCAAGATAGGGTAGCGGGTGGCCATGAGCAGTTCTTC.